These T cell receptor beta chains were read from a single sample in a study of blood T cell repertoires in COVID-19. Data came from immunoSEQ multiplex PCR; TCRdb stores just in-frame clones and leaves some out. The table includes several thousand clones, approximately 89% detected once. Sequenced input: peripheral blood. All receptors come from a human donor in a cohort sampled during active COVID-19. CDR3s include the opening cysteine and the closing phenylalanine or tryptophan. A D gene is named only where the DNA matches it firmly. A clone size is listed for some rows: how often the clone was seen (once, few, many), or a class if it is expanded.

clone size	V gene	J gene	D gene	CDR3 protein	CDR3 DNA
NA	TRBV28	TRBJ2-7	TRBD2	CAWGGSSYEQYF	TGTGCCTGGGGGGGGAGCTCCTACGAGCAGTACTTC
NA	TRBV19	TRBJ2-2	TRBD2	CASSMDGGSSMELFF	TGTGCCAGTAGTATGGACGGCGGGAGCTCGATGGAGCTGTTTTTT
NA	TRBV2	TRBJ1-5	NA	CASSGTDNSNQPQHF	TGTGCCAGCAGTGGGACAGATAATAGCAATCAGCCCCAGCATTTT
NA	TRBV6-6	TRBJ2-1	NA	CASSYSNIGFGEQFF	TGTGCCAGCAGTTACTCGAACATCGGGTTCGGTGAGCAGTTCTTC
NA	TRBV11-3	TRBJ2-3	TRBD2	CASSARGLAGGADTQYF	TGTGCCAGCAGCGCGCGTGGACTAGCGGGAGGCGCAGATACGCAGTATTTT
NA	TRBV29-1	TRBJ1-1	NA	CSVERRVVAEAFF	TGCAGCGTTGAAAGGAGGGTGGTGGCTGAAGCTTTCTTT
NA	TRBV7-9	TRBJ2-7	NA	CASSPPLAVSYEQYF	TGTGCCAGCAGCCCTCCCTTAGCGGTTTCCTACGAGCAGTACTTC
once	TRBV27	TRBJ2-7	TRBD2	CASSSLAVREQYF	TGTGCCAGCAGTTCCCTAGCGGTGAGGGAGCAGTACTTC
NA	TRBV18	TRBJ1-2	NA	CASSLGRVDYGYTF	TGTGCCAGCTCCCTCGGGAGGGTAGACTATGGCTACACCTTC
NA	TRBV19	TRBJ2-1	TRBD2	CASTPLAGDSYNEQFF	TGTGCCAGTACCCCCCTAGCGGGAGACTCCTACAATGAGCAGTTCTTC
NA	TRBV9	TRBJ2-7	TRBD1	CASSVGTGGSYEQYF	TGTGCCAGCAGCGTTGGGACAGGCGGTTCCTACGAGCAGTACTTC
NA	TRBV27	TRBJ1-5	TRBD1	CASSQQGVLQPQHF	TGTGCCAGCAGCCAACAGGGGGTCCTTCAGCCCCAGCATTTT
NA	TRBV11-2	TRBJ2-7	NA	CASSDPGVYEQYF	TGTGCCAGCAGCGATCCGGGGGTCTACGAGCAGTACTTC
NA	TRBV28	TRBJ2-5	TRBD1	CASSERTGSETQYF	TGTGCCAGCAGCGAGAGGACAGGGTCAGAGACCCAGTACTTC
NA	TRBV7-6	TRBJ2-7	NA	CASSPEAVAYEQYF	TGTGCCAGCAGCCCTGAAGCGGTAGCCTACGAGCAGTACTTC
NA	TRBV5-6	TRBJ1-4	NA	CASGFYAGEKLFF	TGTGCCAGCGGGTTTTACGCCGGGGAAAAACTGTTTTTT
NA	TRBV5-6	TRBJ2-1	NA	CASSSPTNSYNEQFF	TGTGCCAGCAGCTCCCCTACGAACTCCTACAATGAGCAGTTCTTC
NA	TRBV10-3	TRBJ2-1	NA	CAISESRGNEQFF	TGTGCCATCAGTGAGTCTAGGGGTAATGAGCAGTTCTTC
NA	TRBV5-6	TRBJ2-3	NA	CASSFVPGPTDTQYF	TGTGCCAGCAGCTTCGTGCCAGGCCCCACAGATACGCAGTATTTT
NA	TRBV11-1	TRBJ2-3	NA	CASSPGTDTQYF	TGTGCCAGCAGCCCCGGCACAGATACGCAGTATTTT
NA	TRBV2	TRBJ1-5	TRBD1	CASSEGDRGLGQPQHF	TGTGCCAGCAGTGAAGGCGATAGGGGGCTCGGGCAGCCCCAGCATTTT
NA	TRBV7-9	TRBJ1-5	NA	CASSLGDNYQPQHF	TGTGCCAGCAGCTTAGGAGACAACTATCAGCCCCAGCATTTT
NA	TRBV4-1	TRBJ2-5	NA	CASRRGDSGRGDRETQYF	TGCGCCAGCCGGAGGGGGGACAGCGGGAGAGGAGATCGAGAGACCCAGTACTTC
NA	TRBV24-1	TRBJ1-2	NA	CATSGRDSQNYGYTF	TGTGCCACCAGTGGTCGAGACAGCCAGAACTATGGCTACACCTTC
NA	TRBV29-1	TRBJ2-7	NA	CSVIRGTYEQYF	TGCAGCGTGATTAGGGGGACCTACGAGCAGTACTTC
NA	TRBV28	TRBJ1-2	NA	CASSPGTPNYGYTF	TGTGCCAGCAGTCCGGGGACACCTAACTATGGCTACACCTTC
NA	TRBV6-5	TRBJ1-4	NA	CASTPRGATNEKLFF	TGTGCCAGCACCCCGCGGGGCGCAACTAATGAAAAACTGTTTTTT
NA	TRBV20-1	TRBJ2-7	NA	CSASPASKAYEQYF	TGCAGTGCTAGTCCCGCTAGCAAGGCCTACGAGCAGTACTTC
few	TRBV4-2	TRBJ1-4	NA	CASSPSRVGTNEKLFF	TGTGCCAGCAGCCCAAGTCGGGTGGGTACTAATGAAAAACTGTTTTTT
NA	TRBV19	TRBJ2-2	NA	CASMWRRNTGELFF	TGTGCCAGTATGTGGAGGAGGAACACCGGGGAGCTGTTTTTT
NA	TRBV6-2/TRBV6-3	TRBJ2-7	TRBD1	CASSYSRTGVSYEQYF	TGTGCCAGCAGTTACTCGAGGACAGGGGTCTCCTACGAGCAGTACTTC
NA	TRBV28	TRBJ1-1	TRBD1	CASIPGDRGGAEAFF	TGTGCCAGCATCCCTGGGGACAGGGGGGGGGCTGAAGCTTTCTTT
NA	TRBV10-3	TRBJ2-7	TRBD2	CAISGRVAGAEQYF	TGTGCCATCAGTGGTCGGGTAGCGGGAGCTGAGCAGTACTTC
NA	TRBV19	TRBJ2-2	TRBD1	CASSIRRGQGNTGELFF	TGTGCCAGTAGTATACGCCGCGGACAGGGAAACACCGGGGAGCTGTTTTTT
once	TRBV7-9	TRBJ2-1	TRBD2	CASSTQAELAGYNEQFF	TGTGCCAGCAGCACCCAAGCGGAACTAGCGGGTTATAATGAGCAGTTCTTC
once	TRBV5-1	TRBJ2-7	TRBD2	CASSNFSGSDHEQYF	TGCGCCAGCAGCAACTTCAGCGGGAGTGATCACGAGCAGTACTTC
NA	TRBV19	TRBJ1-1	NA	CASSMIQEMNTEAFF	TGTGCCAGTAGTATGATTCAGGAAATGAACACTGAAGCTTTCTTT
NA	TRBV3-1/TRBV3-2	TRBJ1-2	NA	CASSPDRYHYTF	TGTGCCAGCAGCCCGGACAGATACCACTACACCTTC
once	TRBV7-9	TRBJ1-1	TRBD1	CASSLSAGGTTEAFF	TGTGCCAGCAGCTTATCGGCAGGGGGGACCACTGAAGCTTTCTTT
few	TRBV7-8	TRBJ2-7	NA	CASSRLQGPSYEQYF	TGTGCCAGCAGCAGGCTCCAGGGGCCCTCCTACGAGCAGTACTTC
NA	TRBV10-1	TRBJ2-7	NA	CASSWTETYEQYF	TGCGCCAGCAGCTGGACAGAAACCTACGAGCAGTACTTC
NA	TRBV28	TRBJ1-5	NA	CASSRNQPQHF	TGTGCCAGCAGTCGGAATCAGCCCCAGCATTTT
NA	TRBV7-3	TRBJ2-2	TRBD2	CASSLSAGRGPNTGELFF	TGTGCCAGCAGCTTAAGTGCAGGGAGGGGACCGAACACCGGGGAGCTGTTTTTT
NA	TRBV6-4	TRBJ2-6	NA	CASSDSSGSGANVLTF	TGTGCCAGCAGTGACTCCAGCGGCTCTGGGGCCAACGTCCTGACTTTC
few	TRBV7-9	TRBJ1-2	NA	CASSPLREDTNYGYTF	TGTGCCAGCAGCCCCCTAAGAGAGGATACTAACTATGGCTACACCTTC
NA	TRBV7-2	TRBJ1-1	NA	CASSFAGSTEAFF	TGTGCCAGCAGCTTCGCGGGGAGCACTGAAGCTTTCTTT
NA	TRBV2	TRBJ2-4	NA	CASSDGGAKNIQYF	TGTGCCAGCAGTGATGGGGGCGCCAAAAACATTCAGTACTTC
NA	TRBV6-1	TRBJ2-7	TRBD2	CASSETSGLTYEQYF	TGTGCCAGCAGTGAGACTAGCGGACTTACCTACGAGCAGTACTTC
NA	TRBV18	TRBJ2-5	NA	CASSLPRETQTQYF	TGTGCCAGCTCCCTTCCCCGGGAGACCCAGACCCAGTACTTC
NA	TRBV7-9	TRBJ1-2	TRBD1	CASSLTLQGKHGYTF	TGTGCCAGCAGCTTGACCCTACAGGGGAAACATGGCTACACCTTC
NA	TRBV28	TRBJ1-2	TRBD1	CASSPHRGQGYGYTF	TGTGCCAGCAGTCCCCACAGGGGGCAGGGCTATGGCTACACCTTC
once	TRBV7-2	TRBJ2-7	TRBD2	CASSSLLAGVYEQYF	TGTGCCAGCAGCTCCCTACTAGCGGGAGTCTACGAGCAGTACTTC
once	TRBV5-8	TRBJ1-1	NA	CASTLQMNTEAFF	TGTGCCAGCACTTTACAGATGAACACTGAAGCTTTCTTT